Presented here are 15 T cell receptor beta chains from one specimen sequenced in a study of T cell repertoires in cytomegalovirus infection. MiXCR, applied by TCRdb to the reads, yields one record per CDR3 protein. The sample includes some 180,000 distinct CDR3 sequences, approximately 18% seen only once; the top ten take under 30%. Source material: CD8+ T cells from PBMCs. These receptors all stem from a human donor in good health (CMV status not recorded). Some clones in this sample may be carry-over from other donors' samples.

A remark on this clonotype: One junction end does not reproduce the germline sequence, and a read error may be involved. The rearrangement joins TRBV7-7 to TRBJ2-2, with D perhaps TRBD1 (5 bases). The CDR3 runs 14 residues. The germline V gene has CDR1 SSHAT and CDR2 FNYEAQ (reference sequence). The CDR3 sequence is CASSWTLNTGELFF. DNA for the CDR3: TGTGCTAGCAGCTGGACACTTAACACCGGGGAGCTGTTTTTT.

This chain joins TRBV7-9 and TRBJ2-2, with unresolved D. The CDR3 runs to 14 residues. Germline values: CDR1 SEHNR, CDR2 FQNEAQ (reference sequence). Deletions cut 5 bases from V and 1 base from J, with 8 bases between. CDR3 nucleotides: TGTGCCAGCAGCCCCTCCGTGAACACCGGGGAGCTGTTTTTT. Translation gives CASSPSVNTGELFF.

This clonotype was picked up a small number of times. The genes are TRBV24-1 and TRBJ2-5; 12 positions match TRBD2. The CDR3 contains 17 residues. V gave up 4 bases and J gave up 0 bases; unmatched junction bases: 5. Germline V lookup: CDR1 KGHDR, CDR2 SFDVKD. The CDR3 nucleotides are TGTGCCACCAGTGACAGACTAGCGGGAGCCAACCAAGAGACCCAGTACTTC. It translates to CATSDRLAGANQETQYF.

At least ten counts were recorded for this clonotype. The chain links TRBV12-3 or TRBV12-4 to TRBJ1-5, with unresolved D. The ends were cut back, 2 bases at V and 1 base at J, with 6 bases in the middle. This CDR3 contains 14 residues. CDR3 DNA sequence: TGTGCCAGCAGTTTAACCGGGAGCAATCAGCCCCAGCATTTT. Residues: CASSLTGSNQPQHF.

This clonotype was counted only a few times. CDR3 DNA sequence: TGTGCCAGCAGTTACGAAGGCGGTAACTATGGCTACACCTTC. Translated: CASSYEGGNYGYTF. This chain uses TRBV6-6 with TRBJ1-2; D ambiguous. CDR1 and CDR2 (germline): MNHNY, SVGAGI (reference sequence). Trimming stripped 2 bases from V and 1 base from J, with 8 bases between. CDR3 length equals 14 residues.

The V and J genes are TRBV25-1 and TRBJ1-2; D unresolved. Deletions cut 6 bases from V and 6 bases from J, with 14 bases between. CDR3 size: 13 residues. Looked up from germline, CDR1 is MGHDK and CDR2 is SYGVNS. The CDR3: CASSPPVENGYTF. The CDR3 coding sequence is TGTGCCAGCAGCCCACCGGTCGAGAATGGCTACACCTTC.

The chain has TRBV10-3 and TRBJ1-1, with D uncertain. The CDR3 is 13 amino acids. V was pared by 11 bases and J by 0 bases, with 13 bases between. Germline-derived CDR1 and CDR2 are ENHRY and SYGVKD. The CDR3 sequence is CASHSKMNTEAFF. CDR3 in DNA: TGTGCCTCCCACAGTAAAATGAACACTGAAGCTTTCTTT.

This clonotype was picked up a small number of times. The V and J genes are TRBV7-6 and TRBJ1-3; no clear D gene. V was clipped by 2 bases and J by 0 bases, with 5 bases between them. CDR1 and CDR2 from the germline V gene are SGHVS and FNYEAQ. The CDR3 runs to 14 residues. In nucleotides, the CDR3 is TGTGCCAGCAGCTTATACAGCTCTGGAAACACCATATATTTT. This encodes CASSLYSSGNTIYF.

The J gene is TRBJ2-7, the V gene TRBV7-9; either TRBD1 or TRBD2 may fit D (5 bases each). The CDR3 spans 14 residues. The germline V gene encodes CDR1 SEHNR and CDR2 FQNEAQ (reference sequence). The germline V and J ends were trimmed by 3 bases and 2 bases, with 11 bases remaining between them. The CDR3, as DNA: TGTGCCAGCAGCTTCGCGACGGGGCCCTACGAGCAGTACTTC. Amino acids: CASSFATGPYEQYF.

This CDR3 is CAISESPQGNLGNEQFF. CDR3 bases: TGTGCCATCAGTGAGTCCCCCCAGGGGAACCTCGGGAATGAGCAGTTCTTC. The chain combines TRBV10-3 with TRBJ2-1; D perhaps matches TRBD1 (6 bases). Trimming removed 0 bases at V and 7 bases at J, with 19 bases between. CDR1 is ENHRY, CDR2 SYGVKD, per germline. CDR3 size: 17 residues.

This chain joins TRBV29-1 and TRBJ2-4, with TRBD1 matching over 10 bases. The germline gives CDR1 SQVTM, CDR2 ANQGSEA. V lost 6 bases to trimming and J lost 5 bases; unmatched junction nucleotides: 1. CDR3 length equals 12 residues. CDR3 in amino acids: CSVGTGENIQYF. CDR3 nucleotides: TGCAGCGTGGGGACAGGGGAAAACATTCAGTACTTC.

This clonotype has at least ten counts. The rearrangement uses TRBV11-1 and TRBJ2-1; D remains ambiguous. This CDR3 has 15 amino acids. Looked up from germline, CDR1 is SGHAT and CDR2 is FQDESV (reference sequence). V was clipped by 0 bases and J by 7 bases, with 13 bases between them. CDR3 residues: CASSLAVSTWNEQFF. The DNA for the CDR3 is TGTGCCAGCAGCTTAGCGGTGTCTACCTGGAATGAGCAGTTCTTC.

The rearrangement links TRBV20-1 to TRBJ1-1, with 9 bases fitting TRBD1. Germline V gives CDR1 DFQATT, CDR2 SNEGSKA (reference sequence). CDR3 length: 12 amino acids. V shed 8 bases and J 6 bases; nucleotides not matched to a gene: 7. CDR3 sequence (DNA): TGCAGTCCTAAACAGGGGGCCGCTGAAGCTTTCTTT. It translates to CSPKQGAAEAFF.

This clonotype has a count of ten or more. The CDR3 here is CASSHRPNTGELFF. CDR3 coding DNA: TGTGCCAGCAGCCACAGGCCGAACACCGGGGAGCTGTTTTTT. This chain joins TRBV2 and TRBJ2-2, with a weak D call TRBD1 (5 bases). The CDR3 is 14 residues long. The germline gives CDR1 SNHLY, CDR2 FYNNEI. The germline V and J ends were trimmed by 6 bases and 0 bases, with 8 bases remaining between them.

This chain connects TRBV5-1 to TRBJ2-5; D perhaps matches TRBD1 (6 bases). Trimming removed 2 bases at V and 3 bases at J, with 17 bases between. The CDR3 is made up of 16 amino acids. Germline V lookup: CDR1 SGHRS, CDR2 YFSETQ. Here the CDR3 DNA reads TGCGCCAGCAGCTTCGGTTTTTTCCCAGGGGAAGAGACCCAGTACTTC. This gives the protein CASSFGFFPGEETQYF.